This TCR beta chain was recorded in a study of blood T cell repertoires in COVID-19 (dated by TCRdb to 2020 to 2021). Describing the broader study: Samples from collaborators originated in the United States, Italy and Spain and spanned both the acute and convalescent phases of COVID-19. HLA class I and class II types, where available, came from metadata supplied by the sample provider rather than from assay-based typing. The sample metadata nearly always contained a de-identified subject ID, COVID-19 status, age in years and sex. The material from the prospective study consisted of cDNA or gDNA derived from T cells, B-cell-depleted T cells, or PBMCs. The repertoires were made available in a free public database intended to serve as a resource for research on the immune response to SARS-CoV-2. The dataset comprised deeply sampled blood TCRbeta repertoires from subjects exposed to, actively infected with, or recovered from COVID-19. The samples were drawn from two sources: the first 160 participants of the ongoing ImmuneRACE study, and approximately 1,300 subjects contributed by 6 global collaborators.

Cut back by 3 bases and 5 bases, the V and J ends lie 9 bases apart. The CDR3 measures 13 amino acids from cysteine to phenylalanine. Here the CDR3 DNA is all that survives: 39 bases in frame from base 1. According to the germline V gene, CDR1 reads SGDLS and CDR2 reads YYNGEE. What the research found in general, with its limitations: How much clinical and demographic metadata was included differed by source and by participant, and the metadata was provided uncurated.

TCRbeta CDR3 regions were amplified from genomic DNA using the immunoSEQ Assay, a bias-controlled multiplex PCR. From the authors' description of their analysis: Within the assay, amplification of reference gene primers was used to estimate how many nucleated cells each sample contained. To quantify the absolute abundance of each unique TCRbeta CDR3 rearrangement, sequence reads were collapsed and filtered. For each sample, productive Simpson clonality was calculated as the square root of Simpson's diversity index across productive rearrangements. Imported from immuneACCESS, the table was reduced by TCRdb to in-frame sequences with V and J called. These copies leave out some clones; in studies compared against another copy, an unresolved V gene accounts for under half, and the cause of the remainder is not known. V, J and clone size are those of that table, while D and trimming were read from the DNA. Recorded for this sample are 150,000 or so clones; 75% to 90% of them occurred a single time. The ten largest clones represent around 9.9% of the sample.

Comments on this clone: Its antigen remains undetermined. Base qualities were left out, and no much larger clone turns up one base away.

The collaborating institutions used their own protocols to collect whole blood in K2EDTA tubes. For TCRbeta analysis, collaborators shipped samples in one of three forms: frozen whole blood, isolated PBMCs, or DNA extracted from either of those sample types. The rearrangement combines TRBV9 with TRBJ2-1; the D gene lacks a confident call. The sequence came from a human donor in a cohort sampled during active COVID-19. Sequenced sample: peripheral blood. The DNA sequence reads TGTGCCAGCAGCGGGGCCAGTGACAATGAGCAGTTCTTC. Protein translation: CASSGASDNEQFF.